A selection of T cell receptor beta chains follows, all from one sample in a study of cytomegalovirus exposure and HLA in healthy donors. Method: immunoSEQ multiplex PCR; TCRdb's copy keeps in-frame clones and lacks some. The sample yields about 150,000 clones, approximately 80% seen once. The sequenced material came from PBMCs. Receptor source: a woman aged 35 to 49 in good health and CMV-seronegative. Both conserved end residues are part of each CDR3. D genes are given only for firm matches. Expanded clones get a size class; other rows say once, few or many, or leave the size out.

size: .
D: .
V: TRBV13
J: TRBJ1-1
DNA: TGTGCCAGCAGCCGAAGGGCCCAAAGGGGATACACTGAAGCTTTCTTT
CDR3: CASSRRAQRGYTEAFF

size: .
D: .
V: TRBV7-2
J: TRBJ1-5
DNA: TGTGCCAGCAGCCCCGGCGGGTCGGGCAATCAGCCCCAGCATTTT
CDR3: CASSPGGSGNQPQHF

size: .
D: .
V: TRBV10-2
J: TRBJ1-1
DNA: TGCGCCAGCAGTGATACAGGGATGCTGGGGGCTTTCTTT
CDR3: CASSDTGMLGAFF

size: once
D: TRBD1
V: TRBV14
J: TRBJ1-2
DNA: TGTGCCAGCAGCCGCCAATGGGGACAGATCTATGGCTACACCTTC
CDR3: CASSRQWGQIYGYTF

size: .
D: TRBD1
V: TRBV11-3
J: TRBJ1-1
DNA: TGTGCCAGCAGCTTGCAGGGGGACGGGACTGAAGCTTTCTTT
CDR3: CASSLQGDGTEAFF

size: few
D: .
V: TRBV27
J: TRBJ2-7
DNA: TGTGCCAGCAGCAGTGGCCCCGAGCAGTACTTC
CDR3: CASSSGPEQYF

size: few
D: TRBD2
V: TRBV5-1
J: TRBJ2-1
DNA: TGCGCCAGCAGCACCCCTAGCGGTCACTACAATGAGCAGTTCTTC
CDR3: CASSTPSGHYNEQFF

size: once
D: TRBD2
V: TRBV7-9
J: TRBJ2-3
DNA: TGTGCCAGCAGCTTAGCAGGGGCCAGCGGGGGGTCCACAGATACGCAGTATTTT
CDR3: CASSLAGASGGSTDTQYF

size: .
D: TRBD1
V: TRBV28
J: TRBJ1-1
DNA: TGTGCCAGCAGTTTATGGACCCGGGGACAGGGGACTGAAGCTTTCTTT
CDR3: CASSLWTRGQGTEAFF

size: .
D: TRBD1
V: TRBV6-5
J: TRBJ1-3
DNA: TGTGCCAGCAGCCACGACAGGGTGGGAGGAAACACCATATATTTT
CDR3: CASSHDRVGGNTIYF

size: few
D: .
V: TRBV10-3
J: TRBJ2-1
DNA: TGTGCCATCAGTGAGTCCGCGGGTCAGAGCTCCTACAATGAGCAGTTCTTC
CDR3: CAISESAGQSSYNEQFF

size: once
D: TRBD2
V: TRBV27
J: TRBJ2-5
DNA: TGTGCCAGCAGTACCAGCGGGAGGGAGACCCAGTACTTC
CDR3: CASSTSGRETQYF

size: few
D: .
V: TRBV2
J: TRBJ1-1
DNA: TGTGCCAGCAGTTGGGAGGGGGCTGAAGCTTTCTTT
CDR3: CASSWEGAEAFF

size: .
D: .
V: TRBV6-6
J: TRBJ2-3
DNA: TGTGCCGGGGGAGGAGGTCAAAACACAGATACGCAGTATTTT
CDR3: CAGGGGQNTDTQYF

size: .
D: .
V: TRBV21-1
J: TRBJ1-1
DNA: TGTGCCAGCAGCAAAGAAACCTACGGGACAGGGACGAACACTGAAGCTTTCTTT
CDR3: CASSKETYGTGTNTEAFF

size: .
D: .
V: TRBV2
J: TRBJ2-3
DNA: TGTGCCACCACTCTGGGCGGGATAGATACGCAGTATTTT
CDR3: CATTLGGIDTQYF

size: .
D: TRBD1
V: TRBV5-4
J: TRBJ1-3
DNA: TGTGCCAGCAGCCCAGGGACAGCAGGAAACACCATATATTTT
CDR3: CASSPGTAGNTIYF

size: .
D: TRBD1
V: TRBV6-5
J: TRBJ2-5
DNA: TGTGCCAGCAGTTTTACAGGGGGTACCTCGGGGACCCAGTACTTC
CDR3: CASSFTGGTSGTQYF

size: .
D: .
V: TRBV4-2
J: TRBJ1-1
DNA: TGTGCCAGCAGCCAAGACAGATTCGACACTGAAGCTTTCTTT
CDR3: CASSQDRFDTEAFF

size: .
D: .
V: TRBV6-1
J: TRBJ1-6
DNA: TGTGCCAGCAGCTCACAGCCCGAATCTAATTCACCCCTCCACTTT
CDR3: CASSSQPESNSPLHF

size: .
D: .
V: TRBV28
J: TRBJ1-3
DNA: TGTGCCAGCAACGCGGGTGGCAGAGCCAGGAACACCATATATTTT
CDR3: CASNAGGRARNTIYF

size: .
D: .
V: TRBV7-2
J: TRBJ1-2
DNA: TGTGCCAGCAGTTCTGCAGGTCCTTATGGCTACACCTTC
CDR3: CASSSAGPYGYTF

size: .
D: .
V: TRBV6-1
J: TRBJ1-5
DNA: TGTGCCAGCAGTGCCCGAACAGGATCATATCAGCCCCAGCATTTT
CDR3: CASSARTGSYQPQHF

size: .
D: TRBD1
V: TRBV27
J: TRBJ1-2
DNA: TGTGCCAGCAGTTCAGGACAGGGGGTCGACGGCTACACCTTC
CDR3: CASSSGQGVDGYTF

size: few
D: .
V: TRBV29-1
J: TRBJ2-7
DNA: TGCAGCGTTGGGGTGGAGGGAGGAACCCTCGAGCAGTACTTC
CDR3: CSVGVEGGTLEQYF

size: .
D: TRBD2
V: TRBV11-3
J: TRBJ2-3
DNA: TGTGCCAGCAGCTTACTAGCGGGGAGCACAGATACGCAGTATTTT
CDR3: CASSLLAGSTDTQYF

size: .
D: .
V: TRBV7-8
J: TRBJ2-2
DNA: TGTGCCAGCAGCTTATCCGCCCTGGAGACCACCGGGGAGCTGTTTTTT
CDR3: CASSLSALETTGELFF

size: few
D: .
V: TRBV19
J: TRBJ1-5
DNA: TGTGCCAGTAGGCCTCTTGCTCTCAGGGGGCCCCAGCATTTT
CDR3: CASRPLALRGPQHF

size: few
D: .
V: TRBV7-9
J: TRBJ1-1
DNA: TGTGCCAGCACCCTAACACGCGGAGGGATTGACATGAACACTGAAGCTTTCTTT
CDR3: CASTLTRGGIDMNTEAFF

size: .
D: TRBD1
V: TRBV7-9
J: TRBJ2-2
DNA: TGTGCCAGCAGCCCAATGCAGGGGGCTCATCACACCGGGGAGCTGTTTTTT
CDR3: CASSPMQGAHHTGELFF

size: once
D: .
V: TRBV7-2
J: TRBJ2-7
DNA: TGTGCCAGCAGCCCTACGGCAGGGCGGTTCCCCTACGAGCAGTACTTC
CDR3: CASSPTAGRFPYEQYF

size: .
D: .
V: TRBV2
J: TRBJ1-5
DNA: TGTGCCAGCAGTGTGATCGGAGGGGTTAGGGAGCATTTT
CDR3: CASSVIGGVREHF

size: .
D: .
V: TRBV7-9
J: TRBJ2-3
DNA: TGTGCCAGCAGCTTAGACGTTGCCAGGGTGACAGATACGCAGTATTTT
CDR3: CASSLDVARVTDTQYF

size: .
D: TRBD1
V: TRBV2
J: TRBJ1-5
DNA: TGTGCCAGCAGCGGTACAGGGGGCTTCAATCAGCCCCAGCATTTT
CDR3: CASSGTGGFNQPQHF

size: .
D: TRBD2
V: TRBV9
J: TRBJ2-1
DNA: TGTGCCAGCAGGACTAGCGGGGGGATTTACAATGAGCAGTTCTTC
CDR3: CASRTSGGIYNEQFF

size: few
D: TRBD1
V: TRBV5-1
J: TRBJ2-5
DNA: TGCGCCAGCAGCTCCTCCGGCAGGGGGCAGGAGACCCAGTACTTC
CDR3: CASSSSGRGQETQYF

size: .
D: .
V: TRBV6-6
J: TRBJ2-5
DNA: TGTGCCAGCAGTTACTCGGGCAGGGACTCAGAGACCCAGTACTTC
CDR3: CASSYSGRDSETQYF

size: few
D: .
V: TRBV30
J: TRBJ1-1
DNA: TGTGCCTGGAGTGCCGGGGGATCTGAAGCTTTCTTT
CDR3: CAWSAGGSEAFF

size: .
D: .
V: TRBV6-5
J: TRBJ1-1
DNA: TGTGCCAGCAGTTACCGAGGACAGTCAGCCCTTGAAGCTTTCTTT
CDR3: CASSYRGQSALEAFF

size: .
D: TRBD1
V: TRBV6-1
J: TRBJ1-1
DNA: TGTGCCAGCGGGACAGGAACGAACACTGAAGCTTTCTTT
CDR3: CASGTGTNTEAFF

size: .
D: .
V: TRBV7-8
J: TRBJ2-3
DNA: TGTGCCAGCAGCTTCGAGGGTAACACAGATACGCAGTATTTT
CDR3: CASSFEGNTDTQYF